This paragraph covers one T cell receptor (beta chain) sequence. One base away lies a much larger clone, so this may be a sequencing read error. This CDR3 is missing its conserved last phenylalanine or tryptophan, likely due to a read error. The data were taken from a study of molecular identifiers for immune sequencing clone quantification. Each CDR3 protein gets one entry after TCRdb re-called the PCR reads with MiXCR. The sample yields hundreds of thousands of distinct CDR3 sequences, 25% seen once. Trimming shortened V by 4 bases and J by 0 bases, and 4 bases separated the two germline ends. The CDR3 is 11 amino acids. The germline CDR1 and CDR2 sequences are SQVTM and ANQGSEA.

Sequenced: naive CD8+ T cells from blood, with Jurkat cell RNA spiked in. Noted subset: FACS-sorted CD8+CD4-CCR7+CD45RA+ naive T cells. The source is a human donor in good health. Some libraries in this study had Jurkat cell RNA spiked in. The V gene is TRBV29-1, the J gene TRBJ2-7, with D uncertain. The chain's CDR3 is CSVGDSYEQYL. In DNA form, the CDR3 reads TGCAGCGTTGGGGACTCCTACGAGCAGTACCTC.